This TCR beta chain is drawn from a study of PD-1 blockade in classical Hodgkin lymphoma. Whole-study context: Patients received nivolumab 3 mg/kg intravenously every 2 weeks. General study findings and limits: The causes of the repertoire differences, possibly disease activity or prior therapy, remain undefined. Some patients started nivolumab under 1 year after ASCT, and they were excluded.

The CDR3 is 19 amino acids. V was trimmed by 0 bases and J by 1 base, leaving 19 bases between them. In germline, CDR1 is MNHNS, CDR2 SASEGT. As regards this clone: The antigen is unknown.

As to time point: cycle 4 day 1 (C4D1), after 6 weeks of nivolumab. There was relapse after autologous stem cell transplantation in every patient, and there was variation in brentuximab vedotin exposure. The patients, who had relapsed/refractory classical Hodgkin lymphoma, achieved best responses of complete response, partial response or progressive disease. Here immunoSEQ multiplex PCR was the method, and the copy in TCRdb shows in-frame clones only, minus some. The sample has around 25,000 clones; around 74% are singletons. The clonotype was recovered from a human donor with classical Hodgkin lymphoma. This specimen consisted of peripheral blood mononuclear cells (PBMCs), obtained before the fourth cycle of nivolumab. The gene calls are TRBV6-1 and TRBJ1-5; TRBD1 might be the D (6 bases). CDR3 in amino acids: CASSEAGGHELRSNQPQHF. CDR3 nucleotides: TGTGCCAGCAGTGAAGCGGGGGGACACGAACTTAGGAGCAATCAGCCCCAGCATTTT.